This T cell receptor beta chain was sequenced for a study of CD8 T cells in ankylosing spondylitis. General study findings and limits: Several of the motif variants were reported before in synovial fluid and blood from reactive arthritis. One TCR beta motif, made up of roughly 8 highly homologous variants, appeared characteristic of ankylosing spondylitis blood.

The TCR beta libraries were generated through quantitative 5'-RACE incorporating molecular barcodes. TCRdb redid the calling of the 5' RACE reads with MiXCR, one entry per CDR3 protein. The sample has about 240,000 distinct CDR3 sequences, 8.6% seen once. After removal of 2 bases from V and 4 bases from J, the junction contained 6 bases not matched to a gene. The CDR3 runs 18 residues. In germline, CDR1 is SGHDT, CDR2 YYEEEE. This clonotype was counted at least ten times. The antigen is not known. The chain links TRBV5-6 to TRBJ2-2; the match to TRBD2 covers 15 bases. Sequenced input: blood, either unsorted or a sorted T cell fraction (not recorded which). The receptor comes from a male donor with ankylosing spondylitis or in good health (not recorded which). The CDR3 region has the DNA TGTGCCAGCAGCTTTGGGACTAGCGGGAGGTTAACCACCGGGGAGCTGTTTTTT. It translates to CASSFGTSGRLTTGELFF.